This entry is about one T cell receptor (beta chain). This record belongs to a study of blood T cell repertoires in COVID-19. Clones were sequenced by immunoSEQ multiplex PCR, and TCRdb holds only the in-frame ones, with some missing. The sample shows approximately 380,000 clones, approximately 90% of them seen only once. The V gene end was trimmed by 6 bases and the J gene end by 3 bases; junction bases not matched to a gene: 9. From germline, CDR1 is LNHDA and CDR2 SQIVND (reference sequence). The CDR3 has 16 amino acids. This receptor was obtained from a woman aged 35 to 49 who had been exposed to COVID-19. The V and J genes are TRBV19 and TRBJ2-1; TRBD1 aligns across 9 bases. What was sequenced was PBMCs or T cells enriched from blood (not recorded which). DNA of the CDR3: TGTGCCAGTAGATTATCCGGGACAGGGAGCTACAATGAGCAGTTCTTC. As protein: CASRLSGTGSYNEQFF.